The T cell receptor (beta chain) under discussion was sequenced for a study of sequential checkpoint blockade in melanoma. Looking at the study overall: Arm A got nivolumab then ipilimumab; arm B the reverse, 1:1. After both sequences, patients received maintenance nivolumab.

The V end was cut by 6 bases, the J end by 6 bases, with 16 bases between. Looked up from germline, CDR1 is MNHEY and CDR2 is SMNVEV (reference sequence). The CDR3 covers 14 residues. Treatment noted: randomized to nivolumab then ipilimumab (arm A) or the reverse (arm B). None of the patients previously received DNA-damaging chemotherapy. From thawed PBMCs, live CD3+CD8+ cells negative for CD19 and CD56 were sorted. Data came from immunoSEQ multiplex PCR; TCRdb stores just in-frame clones and leaves some out. The sample holds tens of thousands of clones, around 65% seen once. The sample was CD8+ T cells sorted from blood (inferred from file names), taken from a patient given nivolumab and ipilimumab in sequence. The receptor's source is a human donor with melanoma. V gene TRBV27 combines with J gene TRBJ2-3, with unresolved D. The CDR3: CASSSTNGRDTQYF. CDR3 bases: TGTGCCAGCAGCTCCACTAACGGAAGGGATACGCAGTATTTT.